This note documents a single T cell receptor beta chain sequence. The antigen remains unidentified. The germline V gene encodes CDR1 SGHNT and CDR2 YENEEA. V was trimmed by 6 bases and J by 9 bases, leaving 16 bases between them. The CDR3 runs 13 residues. The data originate from a study of cytomegalovirus exposure and HLA in healthy donors. Study-wide context: In a previous analysis, 117 million unique TCR beta sequences were found from 150 million to 200 million T cells.

Study-wide results and caveats: Several V segments, TRBV6-2 and TRBV6-3 among them, could not be told apart and were dropped.

Primers included in the PCR were 60 Vbeta and 13 Jbeta primers. In the source study's methods: About 88 million unique TCR beta chains, around 10 million of them shared, were counted by a later analysis. Generated by immunoSEQ multiplex PCR, the TCRdb table keeps only in-frame clones and is missing some. For V, J and clone size, that table is used; D and trimming come from the DNA. This table has roughly 280,000 clones, roughly 70% appearing once. Source material: PBMCs. The rearrangement uses TRBV11-3 and TRBJ2-3, with TRBD2 as a possible D gene (5 bases). The receptor comes from a female donor in good health and CMV-seronegative. The CDR3 DNA is TGTGCCAGCAGGGCCCGACTCAAGCGGACGCAGTATTTT. Protein sequence: CASRARLKRTQYF. The full variable domain, its missing parts supplied by reference TRBV11-3 and TRBJ2-3, is EAGVVQSPRYKIIEKKQPVAFWCNPISGHNTLYWYLQNLGQGPELLIRYENEEAVDDSQLPKDRFSAERLKGVDSTLKIQPAELGDSAVYLCASRARLKRTQYFGPGTRLTVL.